One sample yielded the 5 T cell receptor beta chains listed below, sequenced in a study of cytomegalovirus exposure and HLA in healthy donors (dated by TCRdb to about 2017). Receptors were amplified or captured by the immunoSEQ multiplex PCR assay. For the multiplex PCR, a mixture combining 60 forward primers for TCR Vbeta segments and 13 reverse primers for TCR Jbeta segments was used. Sourced from immuneACCESS, this table was stored by TCRdb with only in-frame sequences that have V and J called. A share of the clones is absent; for the studies checked, an unresolved V gene accounts for under half, and the remainder has no known explanation. This sample holds more than 110,000 clones; over 75% were observed only once. The ten top clones hold about 2.2% of the sample. Specimen: PBMCs. These receptor sequences come from a man under 40 in good health and CMV-seronegative.

The chain uses TRBV21-1 and TRBJ2-7; TRBD2, the table's D call, lacks a check against the DNA. TRBV21-1 is a pseudogene locus. The CDR3 loop spans 18 amino acids. The CDR3 here is CASHQNAGTERRAYEQYF. CDR3 bases: TGTGCCAGCCATCAGAACGCGGGGACCGAGCGGAGAGCCTACGAGCAGTACTTC.

The chain carries TRBV28 and TRBJ2-7, with TRBD1 identical over 8 bases. This CDR3 region has 14 residues. Trimming removed 6 bases from V and 2 bases from J; junction bases left unmatched: 6. Germline loops: CDR1 MDHEN, CDR2 SYDVKM. The CDR3 is CASRPTGGPYEQYF. CDR3 nucleotides: TGTGCCAGCAGACCAACAGGGGGGCCCTACGAGCAGTACTTC.

This clone was found once. The genes are TRBV7-3 and TRBJ2-1, with no clear D. The CDR3 sequence is 15 residues long. Trimming stripped 1 base from V and 3 bases from J, with 10 bases between. Germline CDR1 reads SGHTA; CDR2 reads FQGTGA. The CDR3 is CASSLRQAHYNEQFF. The CDR3 coding sequence is TGTGCCAGCAGCTTAAGGCAGGCGCACTACAATGAGCAGTTCTTC.

J is TRBJ1-6 and V is TRBV30, with D maybe TRBD1 (6 bases). This CDR3 spans 15 amino acids. V lost 1 base to trimming and J lost 10 bases, with 17 bases between them. Per the germline V gene, CDR1 is GTSNPN and CDR2 is SVGIG (reference sequence). The CDR3 is CAWSATGTRSSPLHF. DNA of the CDR3: TGTGCCTGGAGTGCCACAGGGACCAGGAGCTCACCCCTCCACTTT.

The rearrangement joins TRBV18 to TRBJ1-1; D is unclear. This CDR3 is built from 14 residues. Trimming removed 0 bases from V and 1 base from J, with 6 bases in between. Germline V lookup: CDR1 KGHSH, CDR2 LQKENI. The CDR3 region is CASSPPWPNTEAFF. CDR3 in DNA: TGTGCCAGCTCACCACCTTGGCCGAACACTGAAGCTTTCTTT.